A single sample gave rise to the 25 T cell receptor beta chains below, sequenced in a study of T cell repertoires in cytomegalovirus infection. One entry per CDR3 protein, called by TCRdb with MiXCR from the reads. The table lists 310,000 or so distinct CDR3 sequences, around 25% of them singletons. The sequenced sample was PBMCs. The source is a human donor in good health (CMV status not recorded). Some clones in this sample may be carry-over from other donors' samples.

In nucleotides, the CDR3 is TGTGCCAGCAGTAACAGCATGAACACTGAAGCTTTCTTT. Translation: CASSNSMNTEAFF. This chain links TRBV28 with TRBJ1-1; D unclear. V shed 5 bases and J shed 0 bases, with 7 bases lying between them. This CDR3 has 13 amino acids. Germline V gene sequence: CDR1 MDHEN, CDR2 SYDVKM.

Concerning this clonotype itself: The CDR3 carries no conserved terminal phenylalanine or tryptophan, so it likely arises from a read error. The chain couples TRBV20-1 to TRBJ2-1, with no clear D. Germline lookup yields CDR1 DFQATT and CDR2 SNEGSKA (reference sequence). The CDR3 sequence is 12 residues long. V was cut by 6 bases and J by 4 bases, with 10 bases left in between. The CDR3: CSATDLYNEQFL. The DNA for the CDR3 is TGCAGTGCGACCGACCTGTACAATGAGCAGTTCTTA.

This clonotype was picked up a small number of times. This chain connects TRBV7-9 to TRBJ2-7, with D tentatively TRBD1 or TRBD2 (5 bases each). The CDR3 spans 14 residues. Germline loops: CDR1 SEHNR, CDR2 FQNEAQ (reference sequence). V lost 5 bases to trimming and J lost 3 bases, with 14 bases between them. The CDR3 sequence is CASSPGPSLYEQYF. The CDR3, as DNA: TGTGCCAGCAGCCCGGGACCTAGTCTCTACGAGCAGTACTTC.

This clonotype was detected many times. The J gene is TRBJ1-1, the V gene TRBV7-9; 7 bases are shared with TRBD1. CDR3 length: 15 amino acids. Germline V CDR1 and CDR2: SEHNR, FQNEAQ (reference sequence). V was pared by 2 bases and J by 2 bases, with 5 bases of the junction left unmatched. CDR3 nucleotide sequence: TGTGCCAGCAGCTTACAAACAGGGGCTAACACTGAAGCTTTCTTT. As protein: CASSLQTGANTEAFF. Drawing the rest from reference TRBV7-9 and TRBJ1-1, the complete variable domain is DTGVSQNPRHKITKRGQNVTFRCDPISEHNRLYWYRQTLGQGPEFLTYFQNEAQLEKSRLLSDRFSAERPKGSFSTLEIQRTEQGDSAMYLCASSLQTGANTEAFFGQGTRLTVV.

This clonotype was detected a few times. This chain joins TRBV20-1 and TRBJ2-1, with 12 bases fitting TRBD2. This CDR3 is built from 16 residues. Germline CDR1 reads DFQATT; CDR2 reads SNEGSKA (reference sequence). Trimming cost V 2 bases and J 0 bases; bases outside gene matches: 2. CDR3 in amino acids: CSARLAGGSSYNEQFF. The CDR3, as DNA: TGCAGTGCTAGACTAGCGGGGGGGAGCTCCTACAATGAGCAGTTCTTC.

The table lists this clonotype with a few counts. The chain uses TRBV11-2 and TRBJ2-5, with TRBD2 matching over 8 bases. This CDR3 is built from 17 residues. Germline CDR1 is SGHAT and CDR2 is FQNNGV. The V gene end was trimmed by 5 bases and the J gene end by 6 bases; junction bases not matched to a gene: 17. Here the CDR3 reads CASSTPRAREDRKTQYF. DNA of the CDR3: TGTGCCAGCAGCACCCCCCGGGCGCGGGAGGATCGAAAGACCCAGTACTTC.

The genes are TRBV5-5 and TRBJ1-6; weak D call: TRBD1 (5 bases). The length of the CDR3 is 15 residues. Trimming removed 2 bases at V and 7 bases at J, with 13 bases between. Germline assignment: CDR1 SGHKS and CDR2 YYEKEE (reference sequence). In DNA form, the CDR3 reads TGTGCCAGCAGCTTATGGGGGTCGGGGAATTCACCCCTCCACTTT. Translated: CASSLWGSGNSPLHF.

Many counts were recorded for this clonotype. This chain joins TRBV7-9 and TRBJ1-2; D gene uncertain. Germline-derived CDR1 and CDR2 are SEHNR and FQNEAQ (reference sequence). Between the trimmed V and J ends, which lost 5 bases and 2 bases, there was a span of 9 bases. The CDR3 has 13 residues. CDR3 residues: CASSRTGNYGYTF. CDR3 nucleotides: TGTGCCAGCAGCCGAACGGGCAACTATGGCTACACCTTC.

This clonotype was detected a few times. The chain carries TRBV20-1 and TRBJ2-5; unclear D gene. Germline CDR1 is DFQATT and CDR2 is SNEGSKA (reference sequence). The CDR3 runs 15 residues. The V and J ends lost 1 base and 1 base respectively, with 13 bases between them. DNA for the CDR3: TGCAGTGCTAGAGTGGGAAGTTGGGTCCAAGAGACCCAGTACTTC. The encoded protein is CSARVGSWVQETQYF.

V gene TRBV2 combines with J gene TRBJ2-5, with no clear D. Germline V gives CDR1 SNHLY, CDR2 FYNNEI. Deletions cut 1 base from V and 5 bases from J, with 11 bases between. This CDR3 contains 14 residues. The CDR3 reads CASSEGAGGETQYF. The CDR3 nucleotides read TGTGCCAGCAGTGAAGGGGCAGGTGGGGAGACCCAGTACTTC.

The chain links TRBV28 to TRBJ2-1; maybe TRBD2 (6 bases). This CDR3 contains 16 residues. Between the trimmed V and J ends, which lost 3 bases and 0 bases, there was a span of 12 bases. In germline, CDR1 is MDHEN, CDR2 SYDVKM. In DNA, the CDR3 is TGTGCCAGCAGTTTTTCGCGGGGCAGCTCCTACAATGAGCAGTTCTTC. Its translation: CASSFSRGSSYNEQFF.

This clonotype was found a few times. The chain carries TRBV5-6 and TRBJ1-1, with D possibly TRBD1 on 6 matching bases. This CDR3 contains 16 residues. V was trimmed by 0 bases and J by 0 bases, leaving 12 bases between them. Germline V gene lookup returns CDR1 SGHDT and CDR2 YYEEEE. This chain's CDR3 is CASSLGATGMNTEAFF. In DNA, the CDR3 is TGTGCCAGCAGCTTGGGAGCGACAGGCATGAACACTGAAGCTTTCTTT.

The table lists this clonotype with many counts. The chain links TRBV11-2 to TRBJ2-1; 7 bases are a match to TRBD1. The CDR3 is 13 residues long. Losses at the gene ends were 5 bases for V and 9 bases for J; bases not matched to a gene: 7. Germline CDR1 reads SGHAT; CDR2 reads FQNNGV. Here the CDR3 DNA reads TGTGCCAGCAGCATATTCACAGGGGTTGAGCAGTTCTTC. Its translation is CASSIFTGVEQFF.

The chain has TRBV5-1 and TRBJ2-7; 10 bases fit TRBD2. This CDR3 comprises 15 residues. CDR1 is SGHRS and CDR2 is YFSETQ in the germline V gene. V shed 3 bases and J 3 bases; nucleotides not matched to a gene: 6. As DNA, the CDR3 is TGCGCCAGCAGCTGGACTAGCGGCGAACACTACGAGCAGTACTTC. Its translation is CASSWTSGEHYEQYF.

The V call is TRBV4-2, the J call TRBJ1-2, with D unresolved. CDR1 and CDR2 from the germline V gene are LGHNA and YNFKEQ. The CDR3 runs 14 residues. Deletions cut 2 bases from V and 6 bases from J, with 13 bases between. CDR3: CASSQSSGQDGYTF. In DNA form, the CDR3 reads TGTGCCAGCAGCCAATCATCCGGGCAGGATGGCTACACCTTC.

This clonotype occurred many times. V gene TRBV28 combines with J gene TRBJ1-4; TRBD1 agrees at 7 bases. J lost 7 bases, V lost 5 bases, and 7 bases had no gene match. CDR1 and CDR2 (germline): MDHEN, SYDVKM. The CDR3 contains 14 residues. CDR3 region: CASSLTGDVEKLFF. In nucleotides, the CDR3 is TGTGCCAGCAGTCTTACAGGGGATGTTGAAAAACTGTTTTTT. The complete variable domain, with remaining parts taken from reference TRBV28 and TRBJ1-4, reads DVKVTQSSRYLVKRTGEKVFLECVQDMDHENMFWYRQDPGLGLRLIYFSYDVKMKEKGDIPEGYSVSREKKERFSLILESASTNQTSMYLCASSLTGDVEKLFFGSGTQLSVL.

V gene TRBV12-3 or TRBV12-4 combines with J gene TRBJ2-3; perhaps D is TRBD1 or TRBD2 (5 bases each). V dropped 3 bases and J dropped 9 bases, with 7 bases sitting between them. This CDR3 has 11 residues. The CDR3 DNA reads as TGTGCCAGCAGTTTCGAGGGGACGCAGTATTTT. Residues: CASSFEGTQYF.

This clonotype turned up a few times. This sequence joins TRBV30 and TRBJ1-1, with D perhaps matching TRBD1 (5 bases). The CDR3 loop spans 14 amino acids. CDR1 GTSNPN and CDR2 SVGIG come from the germline V gene (reference sequence). Trimming pared 1 base from V and 0 bases from J, leaving 9 bases between. The CDR3: CAWSAGALNTEAFF. CDR3 nucleotide sequence: TGTGCCTGGAGTGCCGGGGCCTTGAACACTGAAGCTTTCTTT.

This clonotype was observed a few times. V is TRBV5-1 and J is TRBJ1-5; maybe TRBD1 (5 bases). This CDR3 spans 13 amino acids. Per the germline V gene, CDR1 is SGHRS and CDR2 is YFSETQ. Trimming cost V 4 bases and J 5 bases, with 10 bases left between them. CDR3 nucleotide sequence: TGCGCCAGCAGCCAGGGAATCGATCAGCCCCAGCATTTT. Amino acids: CASSQGIDQPQHF.

The V call is TRBV28, the J call TRBJ2-1; a weak D match, TRBD2 (7 bases). Germline CDR1 is MDHEN and CDR2 is SYDVKM. CDR3 length: 15 amino acids. V gave up 5 bases and J gave up 8 bases, with 19 bases separating them. CDR3 coding DNA: TGTGCCAGCAGTGTCCCTGGGGGGGCAGGGGATGAGCAGTTCTTC. This translates into CASSVPGGAGDEQFF.

J is TRBJ2-1 and V is TRBV7-9; no definite D call. CDR3 length: 13 amino acids. Per the germline V gene, CDR1 is SEHNR and CDR2 is FQNEAQ (reference sequence). Trimming shortened V by 3 bases and J by 0 bases, and 3 bases separated the two germline ends. This chain's CDR3 is CASSFRSYNEQFF. The CDR3 DNA is TGTGCCAGCAGCTTCCGCTCCTACAATGAGCAGTTCTTC. The full variable domain, its missing parts supplied by reference TRBV7-9 and TRBJ2-1, is DTGVSQNPRHKITKRGQNVTFRCDPISEHNRLYWYRQTLGQGPEFLTYFQNEAQLEKSRLLSDRFSAERPKGSFSTLEIQRTEQGDSAMYLCASSFRSYNEQFFGPGTRLTVL.

This rearrangement joins TRBV20-1 to TRBJ2-3; 8 positions match TRBD2. The trim removed 0 bases at V and 1 base at J, leaving 3 bases unmatched. Germline CDR1 reads DFQATT; CDR2 reads SNEGSKA (reference sequence). The CDR3 runs 15 residues. CDR3 bases: TGCAGTGCTAGAGATGTACTAGCGGGCACAGATACGCAGTATTTT. It encodes CSARDVLAGTDTQYF.

The rearrangement uses TRBV7-2 and TRBJ2-1; 7 positions match TRBD1. V lost 5 bases and J lost 6; bases outside the gene matches: 16. The CDR3 length is 17 residues. Per germline, CDR1 SGHTA and CDR2 FQGNSA. CDR3 sequence (DNA): TGTGCCAGCAGCCCAGACAGGGCGAATTACTCGGTCAATGAGCAGTTCTTC. This sequence encodes CASSPDRANYSVNEQFF.

In its sample, this clonotype was seen many times. The genes are TRBV7-2 and TRBJ1-6; D might be TRBD1 (5 bases). There are 17 residues in the CDR3. V was trimmed by 2 bases and J by 0 bases, leaving 11 bases between them. Per germline, CDR1 SGHTA and CDR2 FQGNSA. CDR3 DNA sequence: TGTGCCAGCAGCTTATACAGGCAAAGCTCCTATAATTCACCCCTCCACTTT. Protein product: CASSLYRQSSYNSPLHF.

The sample holds a few counts of this clonotype. The chain recombines TRBV24-1 with TRBJ1-4; D is ambiguous. Trimming took 8 bases from V and 6 from J, leaving 6 bases between them. Germline CDR1 KGHDR, CDR2 SFDVKD. The CDR3 has 11 amino acids. The CDR3 region has the DNA TGTGCCACCAAGAAGGATGAAAAACTGTTTTTT. This gives the protein CATKKDEKLFF.